This T cell receptor (beta chain) was captured by sequencing in a study of blood T cell repertoires in COVID-19. About the study: Collection of acute and convalescent COVID-19 samples took place in the United States, Italy and Spain. From T cells, B-cell-depleted T cells, or PBMCs came the material, which was cDNA or gDNA.

The CDR3 totals 15 residues. Trimming pared 5 bases from V and 5 bases from J, leaving 18 bases between. Germline V CDR1 and CDR2: SNHLY, FYNNEI. Per the original data handling: Amplification of reference gene primers was used by the study to estimate nucleated cell counts. TCRdb's copy holds only in-frame clones and misses some; the assay was immunoSEQ multiplex PCR. That table is the source of V, J and clone size, and D and trimming were worked out from the DNA. This sample has more than 85,000 clones; 70% to 90% occur once, and the top ten carry around 4.4%. This clonotype was sampled from a human donor in a cohort sampled during active COVID-19. The sequenced sample was peripheral blood. The chain carries TRBV2 and TRBJ1-2; tentatively, D is TRBD1 (6 bases). The CDR3 reads CASSSTGTLSYGYTF. The CDR3 nucleotides are TGTGCCAGCAGTAGCACCGGGACACTATCTTATGGCTACACCTTC.